This T cell receptor beta chain was obtained from a study of cytomegalovirus exposure and HLA in healthy donors. Turning to the study itself: Counted in an early data release were some 81 million unique TCRs from HLA-typed donors.

Use of 60 Vbeta and 13 Jbeta primers characterized the PCR. Clones were sequenced by immunoSEQ multiplex PCR, and TCRdb holds only the in-frame ones, with some missing. Counted here are 65,000 to 100,000 clones, roughly 85% occurring once; the ten biggest clones make up 5.5% to 7.5%. Trimming took 2 bases from V and 9 from J; bases not matched to a gene: 7. The CDR3 totals 15 residues. Germline lookup yields CDR1 MNHEY and CDR2 SMNVEV (reference sequence). This clonotype originated in a female donor in good health and CMV-seronegative. The V and J genes are TRBV27 and TRBJ2-1, with 10 bases fitting TRBD2. The sequenced sample was PBMCs. CDR3 sequence: CASSLDLAGVAEQFF. Written as DNA, the CDR3 is TGTGCCAGCAGTTTAGACCTAGCGGGGGTTGCTGAGCAGTTCTTC.